This T cell receptor beta chain was identified in a study of T cell responses to AZD1222 COVID-19 vaccine. Study-level points and caveats: Most donors were white British, females outnumbered males, and clonal diversity was possibly underestimated. Recipients of AZD1222 seropositive at baseline numbered only five or six. Researchers report vaccine-associated CD4 TCRs spanning spike, with dominance at 160-218 and 743-854.

This CDR3 is 16 amino acids long. Repertoires were generated with immunoSEQ multiplex PCR, while TCRdb's copy carries only in-frame clones and drops some. The table shows fewer than 70,000 clones, with roughly 80% occurring only once. It was second doses at about 4 or about 12 weeks that were pooled. This clone was detected a few times. Its target is not known. The specimen was peripheral blood, collected 28 days after the second AZD1222 dose. The genes are TRBV21-1 and TRBJ2-5; TRBD1, as called in the table, went unchecked against the DNA. TRBV21-1 is assigned pseudogene status. This sequence originates from an adult who received the AZD1222 COVID-19 vaccine. The CDR3 protein is CASSILRQGGWETQYF. For the CDR3, the DNA is TGTGCCAGCAGCATCCTCAGACAGGGCGGGTGGGAGACCCAGTACTTC.